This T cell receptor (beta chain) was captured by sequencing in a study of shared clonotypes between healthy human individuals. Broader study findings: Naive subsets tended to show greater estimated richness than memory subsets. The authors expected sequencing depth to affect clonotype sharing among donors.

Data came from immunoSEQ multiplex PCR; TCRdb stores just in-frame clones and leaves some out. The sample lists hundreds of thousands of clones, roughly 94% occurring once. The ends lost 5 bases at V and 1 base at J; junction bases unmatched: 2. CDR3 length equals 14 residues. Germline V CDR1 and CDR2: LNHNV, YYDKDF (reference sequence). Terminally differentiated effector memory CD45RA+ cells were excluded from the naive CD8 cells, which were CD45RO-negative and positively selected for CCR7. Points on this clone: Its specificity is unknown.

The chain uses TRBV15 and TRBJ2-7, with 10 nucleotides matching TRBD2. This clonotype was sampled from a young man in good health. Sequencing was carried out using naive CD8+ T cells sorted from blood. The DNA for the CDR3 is TGTGCCACCAGCCCACTAGCGGGATCCTACGAGCAGTACTTC. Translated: CATSPLAGSYEQYF.